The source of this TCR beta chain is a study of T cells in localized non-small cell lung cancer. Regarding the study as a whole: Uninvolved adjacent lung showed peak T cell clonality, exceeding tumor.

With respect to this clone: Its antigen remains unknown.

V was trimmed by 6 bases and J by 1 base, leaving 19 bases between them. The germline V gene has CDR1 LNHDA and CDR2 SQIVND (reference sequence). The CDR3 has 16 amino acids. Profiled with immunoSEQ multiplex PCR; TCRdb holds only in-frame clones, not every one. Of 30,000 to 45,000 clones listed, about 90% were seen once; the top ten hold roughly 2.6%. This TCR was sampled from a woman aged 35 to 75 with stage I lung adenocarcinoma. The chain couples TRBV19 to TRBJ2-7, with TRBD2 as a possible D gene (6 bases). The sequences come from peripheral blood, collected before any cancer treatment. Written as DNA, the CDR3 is TGTGCCAGTAGCCCCCTTCTCGGGAGATCATCCTACGAGCAGTACTTC. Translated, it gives CASSPLLGRSSYEQYF. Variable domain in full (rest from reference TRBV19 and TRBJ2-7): DGGITQSPKYLFRKEGQNVTLSCEQNLNHDAMYWYRQDPGQGLRLIYYSQIVNDFQKGDIAEGYSVSREKKESFPLTVTSAQKNPTAFYLCASSPLLGRSSYEQYFGPGTRLTVT.